These 7 T cell receptor beta chains were all obtained from the same sample, sequenced in a study of cytomegalovirus exposure and HLA in healthy donors. The PCR ran on 60 Vbeta and 13 Jbeta primers. Repertoires were generated with immunoSEQ multiplex PCR, while TCRdb's copy carries only in-frame clones and drops some. The sample gives about 250,000 clones, about nine tenths of which show up once; approximately 1.5% is in the top ten. Sequencing input: PBMCs. All receptors come from a girl aged 2 to 10 in good health and CMV-seronegative.

This chain uses TRBV30 with TRBJ1-4; D is uncertain. Germline lookup yields CDR1 GTSNPN and CDR2 SVGIG (reference sequence). This CDR3 comprises 13 residues. V shed 1 base and J shed 9 bases, with 12 bases lying between them. CDR3 region: CAWSGAEGQKLFF. CDR3 nucleotides: TGTGCCTGGAGTGGGGCGGAGGGCCAAAAACTGTTTTTT.

The chain couples TRBV7-2 to TRBJ1-2; possible D gene TRBD1, 6 bases. V was shortened by 1 base and J by 5 bases, with 8 bases between the two germline ends. The V gene's germline CDR1 is SGHTA and CDR2 FQGNSA. The CDR3 loop spans 13 amino acids. The DNA for the CDR3 is TGTGCCAGCAGCTTAGAGGGGGTATATGGCTACACCTTC. It is translated as CASSLEGVYGYTF.

This chain uses TRBV6-6 with TRBJ2-7; possibly TRBD1 for D (5 bases). Trimming took off 5 bases at V and 6 bases at J, with 17 bases between the two ends. CDR3 length: 14 residues. Germline values: CDR1 MNHNY, CDR2 SVGAGI (reference sequence). This CDR3 reads CASSPDHATGEQYF. The CDR3 nucleotides read TGTGCCAGCAGTCCGGACCACGCCACAGGCGAGCAGTACTTC.

The chain couples TRBV2 to TRBJ2-5, with TRBD1 identical over 9 bases. This CDR3 is 14 amino acids long. Germline values: CDR1 SNHLY, CDR2 FYNNEI. The J segment lost 6 bases and the V segment lost 7 bases, leaving 9 bases of the junction unmatched. This chain's CDR3 is CASTVRDRAQTQYF. In nucleotides, the CDR3 is TGTGCCAGCACCGTCCGGGACAGGGCCCAGACCCAGTACTTC. Full variable domain (outside the CDR3, taken from reference TRBV2 and TRBJ2-5): EPEVTQTPSHQVTQMGQEVILRCVPISNHLYFYWYRQILGQKVEFLVSFYNNEISEKSEIFDDQFSVERPDGSNFTLKIRSTKLEDSAMYFCASTVRDRAQTQYFGPGTRLLVL.

Only one count was recorded for this clone. The chain uses TRBV10-2 and TRBJ2-1; 14 nucleotides align to TRBD2. Germline values: CDR1 WSHSY, CDR2 SAAADI. The V and J ends lost 0 bases and 5 bases, in that order; junction bases with no gene match: 9. The CDR3 consists of 19 residues. DNA of the CDR3: TGCGCCAGCAGTGAGTCGGCAGGGACTAGCGGGAGTCGAAACAATGAGCAGTTCTTC. Protein: CASSESAGTSGSRNNEQFF.

The chain has TRBV2 and TRBJ1-1; 8 bases are shared with TRBD1. The CDR3 extends over 17 amino acids. V lost 2 bases, J lost 3 bases, and 11 bases stayed unmatched. CDR1 is SNHLY, CDR2 FYNNEI, per germline. CDR3 region: CASSEQSNRGYHTEAFF. The CDR3 DNA reads TGTGCCAGCAGTGAACAATCGAACAGGGGGTATCACACTGAAGCTTTCTTT. The full variable domain, with the rest looked up from reference TRBV2 and TRBJ1-1, is EPEVTQTPSHQVTQMGQEVILRCVPISNHLYFYWYRQILGQKVEFLVSFYNNEISEKSEIFDDQFSVERPDGSNFTLKIRSTKLEDSAMYFCASSEQSNRGYHTEAFFGQGTRLTVV.

This chain joins TRBV12-1 and TRBJ1-4; the D call in the table, TRBD1, was not verified against the DNA. TRBV12-1 corresponds to a pseudogene. The CDR3 extends over 18 amino acids. Here the CDR3 reads CASSFTRVWAATNEKLFF. The DNA of the CDR3 is TGTGCCAGCAGCTTTACGCGCGTGTGGGCAGCAACTAATGAAAAACTGTTTTTT.